This passage covers 2 T cell receptor beta chains from one sample sequenced in a study of cytomegalovirus exposure and HLA in healthy donors. The primer mix had 60 Vbeta and 13 Jbeta primers. TCRdb's table, derived via immunoSEQ multiplex PCR, lists solely in-frame clones and lacks some. The repertoire consists of about 120,000 clones, with roughly 82% occurring once and the leading ten covering approximately 1.5%. The specimen was PBMCs. These receptors came from a woman between 18 and 30 years old in good health and CMV-seronegative.

CDR3 nucleotides: TGCGCCAGCAGCCCAAGTGATAGTGGCTACGAGCAGTACTTC. Translated: CASSPSDSGYEQYF. This chain joins TRBV5-1 and TRBJ2-7; D call uncertain. V was trimmed by 4 bases and J by 3 bases, leaving 14 bases between them. The germline CDR1 and CDR2 sequences are SGHRS and YFSETQ. This CDR3 region has 14 residues.

The chain combines TRBV5-4 with TRBJ2-2, with 13 bases lining up with TRBD2. Germline V CDR1 and CDR2: SGHNT, YYREEE (reference sequence). The length of the CDR3 is 18 residues. Trimming removed 4 bases from V and 5 bases from J; junction bases left unmatched: 11. The CDR3 sequence: CASSNPGLAGPGTGELFF. CDR3 bases: TGTGCCAGCAGCAACCCGGGACTAGCGGGGCCGGGGACCGGGGAGCTGTTTTTT.